This TCR beta chain emerged from a study of blood T cell repertoires in COVID-19. Across the whole study: Material from acute and convalescent COVID-19 was sourced from the United States, Italy and Spain. T cells, B-cell-depleted T cells, or PBMCs provided the cDNA or gDNA that served as material.

Germline V gives CDR1 MNHNS, CDR2 SASEGT. V lost 4 bases, J lost 5 bases, and 14 bases stayed unmatched. The CDR3 is 18 amino acids. Per the original data handling: Amplified reference gene primers provided the basis for estimating nucleated cell counts. Profiling relied on immunoSEQ multiplex PCR, and the TCRdb table lists in-frame clones only, not all of them. The DNA was the basis for D and trimming; V, J and clone size are from that table. The sample contains tens of thousands of clones, approximately 91% of which appear only once. The source is a woman in her 70s with active COVID-19. The sequenced sample consisted of peripheral blood. The chain has TRBV6-1 and TRBJ1-5; 10 bases line up with TRBD1. The CDR3 DNA reads as TGTGCCAGCAGTGGGGGACAGGGGCTCTCTAGGTGGGATCAGCCCCAGCATTTT. Protein product: CASSGGQGLSRWDQPQHF.